Listed here are 26 T cell receptor beta chains from one sample, sequenced in a study of T cell repertoires in cytomegalovirus infection. TCRdb used MiXCR to reprocess the reads, holding one entry per CDR3 protein. The sample yields about 890,000 distinct CDR3 sequences, around 30% seen once. These receptors' antigens are unknown. The sample consisted of cultured CD8+ T cells from PBMCs, taken from culture after CMV antigen stimulation. The receptors come from a human donor in good health (CMV status not recorded). Some clones in this sample may be carry-over from other donors' samples.

In the case of this clonotype: The junction differs from germline at one of its ends, possibly a read error. The rearrangement links TRBV27 to TRBJ2-3, with D possibly TRBD2 on 5 matching bases. The CDR3 has 14 amino acids. Germline CDR1 MNHEY, CDR2 SMNVEV (reference sequence). This CDR3 is CAGSLTRGADTQYF. CDR3 in DNA: TGTGCCGGCAGTTTAACCCGGGGTGCAGATACGCAGTATTTT.

The genes are TRBV27 and TRBJ1-2, with a tentative D call TRBD1 (6 bases). Trimming removed 7 bases at V and 5 bases at J, with 20 bases between. The germline gives CDR1 MNHEY, CDR2 SMNVEV (reference sequence). The CDR3 loop spans 15 amino acids. CDR3 sequence reads: CASTTTGGGAYGYTF. CDR3 nucleotides: TGTGCCAGCACCACGACAGGCGGGGGAGCATATGGCTACACCTTC.

At least ten counts were recorded for this clonotype. The chain carries TRBV28 and TRBJ2-2; D unresolved. V was shortened by 7 bases and J by 1 base, with 7 bases between the two germline ends. This CDR3 contains 13 residues. Germline values: CDR1 MDHEN, CDR2 SYDVKM. CDR3 bases: TGTGCCAGCACCACATTGAACACCGGGGAGCTGTTTTTT. Protein: CASTTLNTGELFF.

The V gene is TRBV6-5, the J gene TRBJ1-2; 10 bases are shared with TRBD1. Per the germline V gene, CDR1 is MNHEY and CDR2 is SVGAGI. Trimming took 7 bases from V and 6 from J; bases not matched to a gene: 8. CDR3 length equals 14 residues. CDR3 coding DNA: TGTGCCAGCACTCCCAGCGGGACAGGGGATGGCTACACCTTC. Its translation: CASTPSGTGDGYTF.

With respect to this clonotype: Just one base apart from a much larger clone, this may be a read error. V usage is TRBV11-1 and J usage is TRBJ1-2; D possibly corresponds to TRBD1 (5 bases). The CDR3 contains 15 residues. Germline V gene lookup returns CDR1 SGHAT and CDR2 FQDESV (reference sequence). Trimming stripped 5 bases from V and 6 bases from J, with 19 bases between. The CDR3 sequence is CASSPFPRGNHGYTF. CDR3 in DNA: TGTGCCAGCAGCCCATTCCCGAGGGGAAACCATGGCTACACCTTC.

This clonotype has more than one count but fewer than ten. The rearrangement uses TRBV12-5 and TRBJ2-2; the match to TRBD2 covers 8 bases. Germline loops: CDR1 LGHNT, CDR2 FRNRAP. With V trimmed by 7 bases and J by 6 bases, 4 bases remained unmatched. The CDR3 has 13 amino acids. The CDR3 region is CASAGGGPGELFF. The CDR3 region has the DNA TGTGCTAGTGCGGGCGGGGGGCCCGGGGAGCTGTTTTTT.

This clonotype has only a few counts. The chain recombines TRBV11-2 with TRBJ2-7; TRBD2 agrees at 9 bases. This CDR3 region has 14 residues. Unmatched junction bases numbered 2, after V lost 1 base and J lost 4 bases. Germline V gene lookup returns CDR1 SGHAT and CDR2 FQNNGV. The CDR3 spells CASSLAAGGYEQYV. The DNA for the CDR3 is TGTGCCAGCAGCTTAGCGGCGGGGGGGTACGAGCAGTACGTC.

As to this clonotype: This may arise from a read error, as a much more abundant clone is one base away. This rearrangement joins TRBV7-6 to TRBJ1-1; 8 bases are a match to TRBD1. The germline gives CDR1 SGHVS, CDR2 FNYEAQ. The CDR3 length is 16 residues. CDR3 loop: CVSSLAGGALNTEAFF. The CDR3 DNA reads TGTGTCAGCAGCTTAGCAGGGGGCGCCTTGAACACTGAAGCTTTCTTT.

This clonotype was seen a few times. A much larger clone lies one base from this, so it may be a read error. The rearrangement uses TRBV7-2 and TRBJ1-1; D remains ambiguous. Trimming stripped 4 bases from V and 4 bases from J, with 7 bases between. The germline V gene encodes CDR1 SGHTA and CDR2 FQGNSA. This CDR3 contains 12 residues. CDR3 in DNA: TGTGCCAGCAGCTACATGAGCACTGAAGCTTTCTTT. This sequence encodes CASSYMSTEAFF.

This clonotype was picked up a small number of times. The V gene is TRBV20-1, the J gene TRBJ2-1; TRBD1 aligns across 8 bases. In germline, CDR1 is DFQATT, CDR2 SNEGSKA (reference sequence). The CDR3 has 13 amino acids. The V gene end was trimmed by 6 bases and the J gene end by 7 bases; junction bases not matched to a gene: 8. The CDR3 here is CSAPGDRRNEQFF. The CDR3 DNA sequence: TGCAGTGCGCCAGGGGACAGGAGGAATGAGCAGTTCTTC.

The V call is TRBV7-6, the J call TRBJ1-6, with TRBD1 matching over 7 bases. CDR1 and CDR2 from the germline V gene are SGHVS and FNYEAQ. This CDR3 region has 17 residues. The V segment lost 1 base and the J segment 3 bases; nucleotides outside the gene matches: 6. For the CDR3, the DNA is TGTGCCAGCAGCTTAGACGACAGGGTCGACTATAATTCACCCCTCCACTTT. Amino acid sequence: CASSLDDRVDYNSPLHF.

This clonotype has a count of ten or more. This chain uses TRBV7-8 with TRBJ2-1; D is possibly TRBD1 (6 bases). Germline V gene lookup returns CDR1 SGHVS and CDR2 FQNEAQ. Trimming took 5 bases from V and 4 from J, leaving 15 bases between them. The CDR3 runs to 15 residues. The CDR3 reads CASSPRGYTYNEQFF. In DNA form, the CDR3 reads TGTGCCAGCAGCCCCAGGGGTTATACGTACAATGAGCAGTTCTTC. Based on the CDR3 plus reference TRBV7-8 and TRBJ2-1, the full variable domain is GAGVSQSPRYKVAKRGQDVALRCDPISGHVSLFWYQQALGQGPEFLTYFQNEAQLDKSGLPSDRFFAERPEGSVSTLKIQRTQQEDSAVYLCASSPRGYTYNEQFFGPGTRLTVL.

As concerns this clonotype: At one end the junction does not follow the germline gene, possibly because of a read error. The V and J genes are TRBV7-2 and TRBJ2-7; 7 positions match TRBD1. This CDR3 comprises 14 residues. Germline V gene sequence: CDR1 SGHTA, CDR2 FQGNSA. The CDR3 sequence: CASSVWQGVPEQYF. As DNA, the CDR3 is TGTGCCAGCAGCGTGTGGCAGGGGGTTCCCGAGCAGTACTTT.

Turning to this clonotype: At one end the junction does not follow the germline gene, possibly because of a read error. The chain links TRBV2 to TRBJ2-4, with TRBD2 identical over 8 bases. CDR3 size: 16 residues. Germline values: CDR1 SNHLY, CDR2 FYNNEI. For the CDR3, the DNA is TGTGCCAACAGTGAAGAGCAGCGGGGGTCCAAAAACATTCAGTACTTC. This sequence encodes CANSEEQRGSKNIQYF. The whole variable domain, remainder taken from reference TRBV2 and TRBJ2-4, is EPEVTQTPSHQVTQMGQEVILRCVPISNHLYFYWYRQILGQKVEFLVSFYNNEISEKSEIFDDQFSVERPDGSNFTLKIRSTKLEDSAMYFCANSEEQRGSKNIQYFGAGTRLSVL.

This clonotype came up many times. This chain joins TRBV7-6 and TRBJ1-6; D might be TRBD1 (6 bases). Germline lookup yields CDR1 SGHVS and CDR2 FNYEAQ. This CDR3 is built from 14 residues. V was shortened by 5 bases and J by 7 bases, with 12 bases between the two germline ends. CDR3 bases: TGTGCCAGCAGCCCCACGGGGGCAAATTCACCCCTCCACTTT. Translating it yields CASSPTGANSPLHF.

In its sample, this clonotype was seen a few times. The chain combines TRBV27 with TRBJ1-1, with D unclear. The CDR3 totals 13 residues. In germline, CDR1 is MNHEY, CDR2 SMNVEV (reference sequence). V was pared by 2 bases and J by 7 bases, with 11 bases between. CDR3 DNA sequence: TGTGCCAGCAGTTTAAGTAAGGGTAATGAAGCTTTCTTT. Translated, it gives CASSLSKGNEAFF.

Details on this clonotype: At one end, the junction sequence differs from germline, possibly due to a read error. This chain connects TRBV27 to TRBJ1-2; D is unresolved. This CDR3 is 12 amino acids long. Germline V gene data show CDR1 as MNHEY and CDR2 as SMNVEV (reference sequence). CDR3 DNA sequence: TGTGCCACCGAGGGCGGGAACTCTGGCTACACCTTC. The encoded protein is CATEGGNSGYTF.

The V call is TRBV10-3, the J call TRBJ1-1; no clear D. Germline CDR1 is ENHRY and CDR2 is SYGVKD. Between the trimmed V and J ends, which lost 0 bases and 8 bases, there was a span of 10 bases. The CDR3 covers 13 residues. The DNA of the CDR3 is TGTGCCATCAGTGAGTCGATTGGTCGGGAAGCTTTCTTT. Residues: CAISESIGREAFF.

This clonotype was recorded many times. The chain employs TRBV10-3 and TRBJ2-2, with D possibly being TRBD1 (6 bases). Germline lookup yields CDR1 ENHRY and CDR2 SYGVKD. Trimming took 3 bases from V and 7 from J, leaving 15 bases between them. The CDR3 totals 15 residues. The CDR3: CAISDFHRVDGELFF. CDR3 in DNA: TGTGCCATCAGTGATTTTCACAGGGTAGACGGGGAGCTGTTTTTT.

This chain joins TRBV27 and TRBJ1-6; maybe TRBD1 (6 bases). CDR1 and CDR2 (germline): MNHEY, SMNVEV (reference sequence). The ends were cut back, 0 bases at V and 3 bases at J, with 24 bases in the middle. The CDR3 totals 21 residues. The CDR3 loop reads CASSLSGNLPGASNYNSPLHF. The DNA of the CDR3 is TGTGCCAGCAGTTTATCGGGAAATTTACCAGGGGCCTCAAACTATAATTCACCCCTCCACTTT.

The chain joins TRBV9 to TRBJ1-2, with D unclear. CDR3 size: 12 residues. Per the germline V gene, CDR1 is SGDLS and CDR2 is YYNGEE. V was pared by 3 bases and J by 7 bases, with 10 bases between. The CDR3 DNA follows: TGTGCCAGCAGCGGGAAGGCCCGTGGCTACACCTTC. Translation gives CASSGKARGYTF.

The rearrangement uses TRBV27 and TRBJ1-5; no clear D. V gave up 3 bases and J gave up 4 bases, with 13 bases separating them. CDR1 and CDR2 (germline): MNHEY, SMNVEV (reference sequence). This CDR3 contains 15 residues. CDR3 sequence (DNA): TGTGCCAGCAGTTTTCTTGGTCAGCTGAATCAGCCCCAGCATTTT. Translation gives CASSFLGQLNQPQHF.

This clonotype was recorded many times. The rearrangement joins TRBV6-5 to TRBJ1-1; D uncertain. Per the germline V gene, CDR1 is MNHEY and CDR2 is SVGAGI. The V and J ends lost 6 bases and 4 bases respectively, with 12 bases between them. The length of the CDR3 is 13 residues. The CDR3 protein is CASSYGGGTEAFF. In DNA, the CDR3 is TGTGCCAGCAGCTACGGTGGTGGCACTGAAGCTTTCTTT.

In this sample, this clonotype turned up a few times. The chain is built from TRBV7-6 and TRBJ2-1, with a tentative D call TRBD1 (6 bases). V was clipped by 0 bases and J by 12 bases, with 21 bases between them. The V gene's germline CDR1 is SGHVS and CDR2 FNYEAQ. CDR3 length: 16 amino acids. CDR3 nucleotide sequence: TGTGCCAGCAGCTTAGCGGGGGCGGACCCAAAAGATGGGCAGTTCTTC. Its protein product is CASSLAGADPKDGQFF.

The gene calls are TRBV7-9 and TRBJ1-1, with TRBD1 matching 8 bases. This CDR3 is 12 amino acids long. Germline lookup yields CDR1 SEHNR and CDR2 FQNEAQ (reference sequence). Losses at the gene ends were 5 bases for V and 8 bases for J; bases not matched to a gene: 4. This chain's CDR3 is CASSKGDREAFF. CDR3 sequence (DNA): TGTGCCAGCAGCAAAGGGGACAGGGAAGCTTTCTTT.

J is TRBJ2-3 and V is TRBV7-6; 10 nucleotides match TRBD2. Germline assignment: CDR1 SGHVS and CDR2 FNYEAQ. V lost 2 bases to trimming and J lost 5 bases; unmatched junction nucleotides: 7. CDR3 length equals 16 residues. The CDR3 here is CASSLFTSGEIDTQYF. The CDR3 nucleotides read TGTGCCAGCAGCTTATTCACTAGCGGGGAAATAGATACGCAGTATTTT.